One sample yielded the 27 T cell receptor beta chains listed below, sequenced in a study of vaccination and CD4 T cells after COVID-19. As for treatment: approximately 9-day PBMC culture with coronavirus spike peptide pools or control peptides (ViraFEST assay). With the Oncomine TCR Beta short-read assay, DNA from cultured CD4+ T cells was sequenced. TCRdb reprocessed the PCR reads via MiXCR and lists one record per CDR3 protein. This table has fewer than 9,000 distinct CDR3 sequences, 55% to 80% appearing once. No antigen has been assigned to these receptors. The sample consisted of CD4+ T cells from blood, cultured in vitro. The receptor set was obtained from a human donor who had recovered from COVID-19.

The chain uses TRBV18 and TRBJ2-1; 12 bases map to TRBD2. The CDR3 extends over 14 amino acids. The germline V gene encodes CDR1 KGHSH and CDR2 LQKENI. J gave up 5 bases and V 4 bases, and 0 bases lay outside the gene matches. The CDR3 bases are TGTGCCAGCTCACGGACTAGCGGGAACAATGAGCAGTTCTTC. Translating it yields CASSRTSGNNEQFF.

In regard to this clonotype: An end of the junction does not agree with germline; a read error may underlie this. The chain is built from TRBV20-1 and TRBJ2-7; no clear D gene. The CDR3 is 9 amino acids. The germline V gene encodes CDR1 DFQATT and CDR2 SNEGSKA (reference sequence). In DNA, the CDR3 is TGCAGTGCTAGCCTAGTGGGGAATTTC. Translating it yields CSASLVGNF.

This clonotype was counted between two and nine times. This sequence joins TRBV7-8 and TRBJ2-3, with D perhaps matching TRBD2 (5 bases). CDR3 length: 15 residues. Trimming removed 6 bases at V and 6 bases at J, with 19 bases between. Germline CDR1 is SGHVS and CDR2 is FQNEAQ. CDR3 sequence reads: CASSLIALKGDTQYF. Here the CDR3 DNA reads TGTGCCAGCAGTTTAATAGCGCTAAAGGGTGATACGCAGTATTTT.

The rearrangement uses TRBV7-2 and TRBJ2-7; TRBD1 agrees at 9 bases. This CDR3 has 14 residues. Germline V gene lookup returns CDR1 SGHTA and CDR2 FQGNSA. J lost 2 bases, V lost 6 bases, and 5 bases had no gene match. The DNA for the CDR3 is TGTGCCAGCAGGCAGACAGGGGGGACCTACGAGCAGTACTTC. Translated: CASRQTGGTYEQYF.

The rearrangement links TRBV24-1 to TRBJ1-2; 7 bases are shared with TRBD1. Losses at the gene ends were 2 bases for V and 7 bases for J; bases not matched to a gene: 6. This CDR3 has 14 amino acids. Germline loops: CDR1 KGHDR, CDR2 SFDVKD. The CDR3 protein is CATSDSGRGGGYTF. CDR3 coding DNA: TGTGCCACCAGTGATTCGGGCAGGGGGGGTGGCTACACCTTC.

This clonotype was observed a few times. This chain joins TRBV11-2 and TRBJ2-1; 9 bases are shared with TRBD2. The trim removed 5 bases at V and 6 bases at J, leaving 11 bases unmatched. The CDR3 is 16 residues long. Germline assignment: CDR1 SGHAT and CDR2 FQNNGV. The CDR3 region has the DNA TGTGCCAGCAGCCTTGGTCGGGCAGCGGGAGGCAATGAGCAGTTCTTC. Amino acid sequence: CASSLGRAAGGNEQFF.

This chain's CDR3 is CSARVDRPLDEQYF. CDR3 coding DNA: TGCAGTGCTAGAGTGGACAGACCCCTGGACGAGCAGTACTTC. The V and J genes are TRBV20-1 and TRBJ2-7, with D tentatively TRBD1 (6 bases). Germline CDR1 DFQATT, CDR2 SNEGSKA (reference sequence). V lost 1 base to trimming and J lost 5 bases, with 15 bases between them. This CDR3 has 14 amino acids.

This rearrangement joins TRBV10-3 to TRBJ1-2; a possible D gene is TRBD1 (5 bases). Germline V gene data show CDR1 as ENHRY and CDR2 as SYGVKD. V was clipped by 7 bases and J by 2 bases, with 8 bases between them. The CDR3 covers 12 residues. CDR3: CAITDTNYGYTF. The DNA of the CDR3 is TGTGCCATCACGGACACGAACTATGGCTACACCTTC.

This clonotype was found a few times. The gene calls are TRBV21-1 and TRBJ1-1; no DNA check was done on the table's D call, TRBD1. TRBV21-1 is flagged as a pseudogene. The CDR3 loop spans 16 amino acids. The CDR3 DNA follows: TGTGCCAGCAGCAAGGCTACAGGGGGCTGTGAGACTGAAGCTTTCTTT. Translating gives CASSKATGGCETEAFF.

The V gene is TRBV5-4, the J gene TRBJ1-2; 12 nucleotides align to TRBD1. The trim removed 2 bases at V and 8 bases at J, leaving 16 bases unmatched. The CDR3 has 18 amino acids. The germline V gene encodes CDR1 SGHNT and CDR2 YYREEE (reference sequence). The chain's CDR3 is CASSFTFLGGQGARGYTF. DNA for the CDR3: TGTGCCAGCAGCTTTACTTTCTTGGGGGGACAGGGGGCAAGGGGCTACACCTTC.

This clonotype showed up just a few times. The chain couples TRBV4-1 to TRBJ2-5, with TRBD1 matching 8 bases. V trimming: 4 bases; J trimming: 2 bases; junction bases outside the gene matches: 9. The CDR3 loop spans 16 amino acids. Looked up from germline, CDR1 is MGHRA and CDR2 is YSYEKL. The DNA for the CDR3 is TGCGCCAGCAGCCTTCCCGGGACAGGCCCTCAAGAGACCCAGTACTTC. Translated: CASSLPGTGPQETQYF.

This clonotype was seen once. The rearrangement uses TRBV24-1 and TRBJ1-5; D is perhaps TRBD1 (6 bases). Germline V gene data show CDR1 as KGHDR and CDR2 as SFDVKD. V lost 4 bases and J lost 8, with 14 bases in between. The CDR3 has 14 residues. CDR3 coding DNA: TGTGCCACCAGTGACCGGGGACATCCCAAGCCCCAGCATTTT. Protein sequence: CATSDRGHPKPQHF.

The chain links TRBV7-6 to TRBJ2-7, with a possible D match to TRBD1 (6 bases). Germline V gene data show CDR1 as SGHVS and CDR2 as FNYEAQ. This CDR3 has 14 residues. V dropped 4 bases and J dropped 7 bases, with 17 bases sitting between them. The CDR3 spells CASSSDWRGGEQYF. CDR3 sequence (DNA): TGTGCCAGCAGCTCGGACTGGAGAGGGGGTGAGCAGTACTTC. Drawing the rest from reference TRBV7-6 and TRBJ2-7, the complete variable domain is GAGVSQSPRYKVTKRGQDVALRCDPISGHVSLYWYRQALGQGPEFLTYFNYEAQQDKSGLPNDRFSAERPEGSISTLTIQRTEQRDSAMYRCASSSDWRGGEQYFGPGTRLTVT.

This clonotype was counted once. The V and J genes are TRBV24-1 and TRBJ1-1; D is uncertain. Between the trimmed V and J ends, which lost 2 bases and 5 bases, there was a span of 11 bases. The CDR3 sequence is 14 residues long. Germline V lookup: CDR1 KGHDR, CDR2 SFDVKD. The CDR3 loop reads CATSDSSSRTEAFF. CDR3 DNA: TGTGCCACCAGTGATTCCTCTTCTCGGACTGAAGCTTTCTTT.

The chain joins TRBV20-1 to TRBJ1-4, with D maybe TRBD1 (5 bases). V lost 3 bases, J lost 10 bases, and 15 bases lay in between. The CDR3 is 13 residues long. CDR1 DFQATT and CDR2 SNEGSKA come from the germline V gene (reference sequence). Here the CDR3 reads CSARKGPSGKLFF. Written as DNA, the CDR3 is TGCAGTGCTAGGAAGGGACCTTCTGGAAAACTGTTTTTT.

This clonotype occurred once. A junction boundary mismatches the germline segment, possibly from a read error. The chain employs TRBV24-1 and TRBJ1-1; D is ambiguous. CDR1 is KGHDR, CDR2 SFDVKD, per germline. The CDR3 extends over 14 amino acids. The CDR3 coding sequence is TGTGCCATCAGTGGTGGGAAATCGGACACTGAAGCTTTCTTT. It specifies CAISGGKSDTEAFF.

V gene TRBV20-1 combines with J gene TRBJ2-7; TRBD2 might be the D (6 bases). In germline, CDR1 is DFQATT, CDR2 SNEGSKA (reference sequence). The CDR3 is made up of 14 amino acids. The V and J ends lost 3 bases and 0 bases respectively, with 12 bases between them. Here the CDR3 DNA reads TGCAGTGCTAGGGAGGGACTCACCTCCTACGAGCAGTACTTC. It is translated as CSAREGLTSYEQYF.

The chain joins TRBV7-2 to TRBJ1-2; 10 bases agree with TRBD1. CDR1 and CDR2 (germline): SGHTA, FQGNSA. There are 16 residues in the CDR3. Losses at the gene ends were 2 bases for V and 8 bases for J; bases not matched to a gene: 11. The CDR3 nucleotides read TGTGCCAGCAGCTTAAGGAGACAGGGGGCGATCGGGGGCTACACCTTC. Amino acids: CASSLRRQGAIGGYTF. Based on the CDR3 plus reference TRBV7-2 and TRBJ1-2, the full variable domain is GAGVSQSPSNKVTEKGKDVELRCDPISGHTALYWYRQSLGQGLEFLIYFQGNSAPDKSGLPSDRFSAERTGGSVSTLTIQRTQQEDSAVYLCASSLRRQGAIGGYTFGSGTRLTVV.

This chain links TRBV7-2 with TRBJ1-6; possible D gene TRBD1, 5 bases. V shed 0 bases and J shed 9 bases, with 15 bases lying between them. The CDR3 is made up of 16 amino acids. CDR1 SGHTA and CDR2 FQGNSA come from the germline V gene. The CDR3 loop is CASSLAGTGGGSPLHF. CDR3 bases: TGTGCCAGCAGCTTAGCGGGCACCGGGGGAGGTTCACCCCTCCACTTT.

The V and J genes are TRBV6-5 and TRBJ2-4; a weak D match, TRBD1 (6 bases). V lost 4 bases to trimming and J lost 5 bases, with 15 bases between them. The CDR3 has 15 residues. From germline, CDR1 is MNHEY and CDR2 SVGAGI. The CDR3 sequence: CASSFKRKGENIQYF. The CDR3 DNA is TGTGCCAGCAGTTTTAAGCGGAAGGGGGAAAACATTCAGTACTTC.

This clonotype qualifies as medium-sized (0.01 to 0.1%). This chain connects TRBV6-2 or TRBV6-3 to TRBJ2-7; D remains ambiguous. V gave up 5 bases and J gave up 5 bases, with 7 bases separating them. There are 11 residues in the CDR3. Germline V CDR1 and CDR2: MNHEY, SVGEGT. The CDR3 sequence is CASSTLHEQYF. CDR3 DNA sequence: TGTGCCAGCAGTACCCTCCACGAGCAGTACTTC.

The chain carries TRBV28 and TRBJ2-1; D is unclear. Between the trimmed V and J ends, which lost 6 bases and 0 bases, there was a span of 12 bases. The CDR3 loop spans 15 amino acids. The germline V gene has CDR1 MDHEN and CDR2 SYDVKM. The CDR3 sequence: CASRLEGPSYNEQFF. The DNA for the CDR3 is TGTGCCAGCAGACTGGAAGGGCCCTCCTACAATGAGCAGTTCTTC.

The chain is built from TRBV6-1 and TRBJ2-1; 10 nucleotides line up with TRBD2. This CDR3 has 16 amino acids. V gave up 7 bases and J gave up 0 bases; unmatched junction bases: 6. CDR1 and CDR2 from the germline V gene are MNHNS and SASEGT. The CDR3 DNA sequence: TGTGCCAGCATTCCCGTAGCGGGAGGCTCCTACAATGAGCAGTTCTTC. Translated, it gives CASIPVAGGSYNEQFF.

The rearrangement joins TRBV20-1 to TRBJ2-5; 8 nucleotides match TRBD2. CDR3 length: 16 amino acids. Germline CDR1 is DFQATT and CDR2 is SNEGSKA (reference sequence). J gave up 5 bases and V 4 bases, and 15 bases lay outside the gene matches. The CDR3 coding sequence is TGCAGTGCTAACCCGGGAGGGTGGGGGTTCCAGGAGACCCAGTACTTC. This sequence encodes CSANPGGWGFQETQYF.

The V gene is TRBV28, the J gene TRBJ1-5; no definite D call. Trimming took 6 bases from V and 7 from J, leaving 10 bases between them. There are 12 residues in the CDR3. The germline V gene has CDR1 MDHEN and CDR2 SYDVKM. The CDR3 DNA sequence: TGTGCCAGCAGACCTTTAGGGCAGCCCCAGCATTTT. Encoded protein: CASRPLGQPQHF.

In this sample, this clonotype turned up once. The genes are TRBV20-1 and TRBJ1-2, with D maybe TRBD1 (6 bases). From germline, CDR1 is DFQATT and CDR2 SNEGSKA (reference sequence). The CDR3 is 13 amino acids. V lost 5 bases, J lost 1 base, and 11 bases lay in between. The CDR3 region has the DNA TGCAGTGCTGGCAACAGGGTTAACTATGGCTACACCTTC. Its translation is CSAGNRVNYGYTF.

CDR3 residues: CASRPTGVQPQHF. The CDR3 coding sequence is TGTGCCAGCAGACCCACAGGGGTCCAGCCCCAGCATTTT. V and J are TRBV6-1 and TRBJ1-5; 7 positions match TRBD1. This CDR3 has 13 amino acids. The V gene's germline CDR1 is MNHNS and CDR2 SASEGT. The junction had 6 bases not matched to a gene; V was cut back by 6 bases and J by 7 bases.